This T cell receptor beta chain was obtained from a study of T cell responses to AZD1222 COVID-19 vaccine. General study findings and limits: Spike-specific TCR breadth and depth were elevated following two AZD1222 doses. Researchers took repertoire samples only after the peak T cell response had come. Donors were mostly white British, more females; clonal diversity possibly underestimated. Only a handful of AZD1222 recipients, six or seven in all, had baseline seropositivity.

TCRdb keeps only in-frame clones here, not all; method: immunoSEQ multiplex PCR. Seen here are under 150,000 clones, roughly 87% observed once, and the top ten hold 7.5%. A word on this clone: Its antigen is not identified.

Between the trimmed V and J ends, which lost 0 bases and 4 bases, there was a span of 7 bases. This CDR3 is built from 14 residues. Germline V gives CDR1 LGHNA, CDR2 YNFKEQ. The chain carries TRBV4-2 and TRBJ1-3, with D unclear. The TCR was taken from an adult in good health. The sequenced sample was peripheral blood, obtained on day 0 of AZD1222 vaccination. This chain's CDR3 is CASSQDNLGNTIYF. The CDR3 DNA reads as TGTGCCAGCAGCCAAGATAATCTCGGAAACACCATATATTTT.